These 5 T cell receptor beta chains were sequenced from one sample in a study of CD8 T cells in ankylosing spondylitis (dated by TCRdb to about 2017). Libraries were constructed by 5' RACE. Sequencer: Illumina HiSeq 2500. The raw public reads went through TCRdb reprocessing: fastp at Q25, MiXCR clone calling, in-frame beta chains kept. A single entry per CDR3 protein holds the most common genes and DNA from its merged rows. The sample table lists about 240,000 distinct CDR3 sequences, 8% to 9.5% of them with a count of one. 6.5% to 7% of the sample rests with the top ten. Sequencing input: blood, either unsorted or a sorted T cell fraction (not recorded which). The source of these receptors is a male donor with ankylosing spondylitis or in good health (not recorded which).

The chain is built from TRBV12-3 or TRBV12-4 and TRBJ2-2, with D unresolved. Trimming removed 7 bases from V and 4 bases from J, with 4 bases in between. CDR3 length equals 11 residues. The CDR3 coding sequence is TGTGCCAGCACGGGCACCGGGGAGCTGTTTTTT. Its translation is CASTGTGELFF.

Of note for this clonotype: A much larger clone sits a single nucleotide away, making a read error possible. The chain carries TRBV28 and TRBJ1-6; 10 bases align to TRBD1. The length of the CDR3 is 15 residues. CDR1 MDHEN and CDR2 SYDVKM come from the germline V gene. Written as DNA, the CDR3 is TGTGCCCGCAGTATCTCCGGGACAGGGGTCTCACCCCTCCACTTT. It codes for CARSISGTGVSPLHF.

This clonotype was seen at least ten times. The chain has TRBV12-3 or TRBV12-4 and TRBJ1-2; D ambiguous. The CDR3 runs to 12 residues. Trimming pared 3 bases from V and 4 bases from J, leaving 6 bases between. The CDR3 DNA follows: TGTGCCAGCAGTTTGGCGGGCTATGGCTACACCTTC. Translating it yields CASSLAGYGYTF.

Many counts were recorded for this clonotype. The chain employs TRBV4-2 and TRBJ2-7; D gene uncertain. V shed 0 bases and J shed 3 bases, with 12 bases lying between them. The CDR3 loop spans 15 amino acids. CDR1 is LGHNA, CDR2 YNFKEQ, per germline. The CDR3 nucleotides read TGTGCCAGCAGCCAAGAGGGTTTAAGAGGCTACGAGCAGTACTTC. This encodes CASSQEGLRGYEQYF.

This clonotype came up many times. This chain links TRBV5-1 with TRBJ2-7; D could derive from TRBD1 or TRBD2 (5 bases each). CDR3 length: 14 amino acids. Per germline, CDR1 SGHRS and CDR2 YFSETQ. Trimming took 5 bases from V and 4 from J, leaving 16 bases between them. The CDR3 region is CASSYGRGAYEQYF. The CDR3 nucleotides are TGCGCCAGCAGTTATGGCCGGGGCGCTTACGAGCAGTACTTC.